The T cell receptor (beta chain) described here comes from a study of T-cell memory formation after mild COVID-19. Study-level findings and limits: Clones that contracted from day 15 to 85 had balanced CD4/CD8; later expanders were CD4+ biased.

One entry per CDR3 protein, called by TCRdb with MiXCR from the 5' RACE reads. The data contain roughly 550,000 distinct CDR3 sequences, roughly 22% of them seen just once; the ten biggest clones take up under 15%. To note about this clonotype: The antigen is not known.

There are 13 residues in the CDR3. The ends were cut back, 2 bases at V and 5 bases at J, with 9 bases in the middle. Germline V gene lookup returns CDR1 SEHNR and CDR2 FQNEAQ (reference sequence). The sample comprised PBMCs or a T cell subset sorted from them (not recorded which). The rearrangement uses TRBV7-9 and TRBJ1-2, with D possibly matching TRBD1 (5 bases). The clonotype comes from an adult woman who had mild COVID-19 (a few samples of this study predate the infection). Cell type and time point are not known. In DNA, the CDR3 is TGTGCCAGCAGCTTACAGGGCTATTATGGCTACACCTTC. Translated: CASSLQGYYGYTF.